This is a list of T cell receptor beta chains from one sample in a study of blood T cells in healthy people across ages. TCRdb ran MiXCR on the 5' RACE reads and lists one entry per CDR3 protein. The sample includes about 1.1 million distinct CDR3 sequences, roughly two fifths seen only once; the top ten take around 14%. Material for sequencing was blood. The origin of the receptors is a man aged 18 to 29 in good health. CDR3s include the opening cysteine and the closing phenylalanine or tryptophan. Each record gives: V gene, D gene, J gene, CDR3 protein. D genes are given only for firm matches.

V gene: TRBV3-1
D gene: -
J gene: TRBJ2-3
CDR3 protein: CASSPPHEIPTDTQYF

V gene: TRBV20-1
D gene: TRBD2
J gene: TRBJ2-3
CDR3 protein: CSATGLAGDTQYF

V gene: TRBV6-1
D gene: -
J gene: TRBJ2-3
CDR3 protein: CASRAVRDTQYF

V gene: TRBV6-2/TRBV6-3
D gene: -
J gene: TRBJ1-5
CDR3 protein: CASSQQGAQPQHF

V gene: TRBV29-1
D gene: TRBD1
J gene: TRBJ1-4
CDR3 protein: CSVAHRGEKLFF

V gene: TRBV7-2
D gene: TRBD2
J gene: TRBJ2-1
CDR3 protein: CASSLVRGLAELCNEQFF

V gene: TRBV7-9
D gene: -
J gene: TRBJ1-4
CDR3 protein: CASSLPGENEKLFF

V gene: TRBV5-1
D gene: -
J gene: TRBJ2-2
CDR3 protein: CASTPLTVANTGELFF

V gene: TRBV20-1
D gene: TRBD2
J gene: TRBJ2-1
CDR3 protein: CSASASGGFLNEQFF

V gene: TRBV30
D gene: TRBD2
J gene: -
CDR3 protein: CAWATSGYRETQYF

V gene: TRBV29-1
D gene: -
J gene: TRBJ2-7
CDR3 protein: CSVAGPSYGQYF

V gene: TRBV6-5
D gene: -
J gene: TRBJ1-5
CDR3 protein: CASSYLPNQPQHF

V gene: TRBV21-1
D gene: -
J gene: TRBJ1-5
CDR3 protein: CASSKNAFNYSNQPQHF

V gene: TRBV5-1
D gene: -
J gene: TRBJ2-4
CDR3 protein: CASSLEGSTLAKNIQYF

V gene: TRBV6-5
D gene: -
J gene: TRBJ2-2
CDR3 protein: CASSYILRRQELFF

V gene: TRBV25-1
D gene: TRBD1
J gene: TRBJ2-1
CDR3 protein: CASSDDRTGSNEQFF

V gene: TRBV10-3
D gene: -
J gene: TRBJ2-1
CDR3 protein: CAISERGGIYNEQFF

V gene: TRBV11-2
D gene: -
J gene: TRBJ1-2
CDR3 protein: CASSQNSLANYGHTF

V gene: TRBV6-5
D gene: -
J gene: TRBJ2-7
CDR3 protein: CASTPTGTGSSYEQYF

V gene: TRBV6-6
D gene: -
J gene: TRBJ1-2
CDR3 protein: CASSWDIESGYGYTF

V gene: TRBV6-6
D gene: TRBD2
J gene: TRBJ2-7
CDR3 protein: CASSQIRTSGKHNEQYF

V gene: TRBV6-5
D gene: -
J gene: TRBJ2-2
CDR3 protein: CASSFAGKVAVWELFF

V gene: TRBV5-1
D gene: -
J gene: TRBJ1-1
CDR3 protein: CASSLEGDRVEAFF

V gene: TRBV30
D gene: -
J gene: TRBJ1-2
CDR3 protein: CAWEASLYGYTF

V gene: TRBV2
D gene: -
J gene: TRBJ2-1
CDR3 protein: CASSDPEWSEGSNEQFF

V gene: TRBV20-1
D gene: -
J gene: TRBJ1-4
CDR3 protein: CSATETTNEKLFF

V gene: TRBV4-1
D gene: -
J gene: TRBJ2-1
CDR3 protein: CASSQVPRRSYNEQFF

V gene: TRBV29-1
D gene: TRBD2
J gene: TRBJ2-7
CDR3 protein: CSVGGRASSYEQYF

V gene: TRBV5-1
D gene: TRBD1
J gene: TRBJ2-6
CDR3 protein: CASSFRDRGFFSGANVLTF

V gene: TRBV7-2
D gene: -
J gene: TRBJ1-5
CDR3 protein: CASSLGGSSNQPQHF